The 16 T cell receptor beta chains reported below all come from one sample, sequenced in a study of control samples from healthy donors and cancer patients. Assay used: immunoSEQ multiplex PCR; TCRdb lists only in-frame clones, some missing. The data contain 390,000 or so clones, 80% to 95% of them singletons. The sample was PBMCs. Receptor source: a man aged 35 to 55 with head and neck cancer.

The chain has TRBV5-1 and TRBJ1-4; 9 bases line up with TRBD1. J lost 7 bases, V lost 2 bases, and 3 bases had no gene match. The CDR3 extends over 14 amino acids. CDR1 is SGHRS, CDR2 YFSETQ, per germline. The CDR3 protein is CASSLDRGTEKLFF. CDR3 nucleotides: TGCGCCAGCAGCTTAGACAGGGGGACTGAAAAACTGTTTTTT.

DNA of the CDR3: TGTGCCAGCAGCCAAGCGGGAAGCCTCGGGAAGGGGGAGCAGTACTTC. It encodes CASSQAGSLGKGEQYF. The chain combines TRBV4-2 with TRBJ2-7; D tentatively fits TRBD1 or TRBD2 (5 bases each). CDR3 size: 16 residues. Trimming cost V 1 base and J 7 bases, with 20 bases left between them. From germline, CDR1 is LGHNA and CDR2 YNFKEQ.

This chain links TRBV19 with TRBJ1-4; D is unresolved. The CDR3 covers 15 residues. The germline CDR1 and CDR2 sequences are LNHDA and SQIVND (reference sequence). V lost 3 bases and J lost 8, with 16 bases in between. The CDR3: CASSILFVEREKLFF. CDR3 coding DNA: TGTGCCAGTAGTATTCTCTTCGTTGAAAGGGAAAAACTGTTTTTT.

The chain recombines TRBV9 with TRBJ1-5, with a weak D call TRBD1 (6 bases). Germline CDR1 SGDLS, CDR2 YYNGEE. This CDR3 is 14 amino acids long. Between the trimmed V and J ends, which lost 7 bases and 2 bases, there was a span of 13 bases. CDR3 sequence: CASSGEGGNQPQHF. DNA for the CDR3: TGTGCCAGCTCGGGCGAGGGGGGCAATCAGCCCCAGCATTTT.

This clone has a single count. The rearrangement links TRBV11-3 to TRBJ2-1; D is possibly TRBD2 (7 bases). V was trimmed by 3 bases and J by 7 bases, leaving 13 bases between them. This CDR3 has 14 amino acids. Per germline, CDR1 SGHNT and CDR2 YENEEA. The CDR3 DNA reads TGTGCCAGCAGCTTGGGGGGGCAGATAAATGAGCAGTTCTTC. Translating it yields CASSLGGQINEQFF. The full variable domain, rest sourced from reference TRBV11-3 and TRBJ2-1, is EAGVVQSPRYKIIEKKQPVAFWCNPISGHNTLYWYLQNLGQGPELLIRYENEEAVDDSQLPKDRFSAERLKGVDSTLKIQPAELGDSAVYLCASSLGGQINEQFFGPGTRLTVL.

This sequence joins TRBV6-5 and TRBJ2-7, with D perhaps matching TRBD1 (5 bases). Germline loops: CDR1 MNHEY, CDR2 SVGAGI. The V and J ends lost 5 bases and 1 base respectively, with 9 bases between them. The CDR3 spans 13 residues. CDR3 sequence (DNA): TGTGCCAGCAGTCCAGGGTCGTCCTACGAGCAGTACTTC. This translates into CASSPGSSYEQYF.

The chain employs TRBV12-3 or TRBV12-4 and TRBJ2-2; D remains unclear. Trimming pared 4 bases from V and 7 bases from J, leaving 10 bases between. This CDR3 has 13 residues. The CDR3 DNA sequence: TGTGCCAGCAGTTGGACGGTCTACGGGGAGCTGTTTTTT. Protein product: CASSWTVYGELFF.

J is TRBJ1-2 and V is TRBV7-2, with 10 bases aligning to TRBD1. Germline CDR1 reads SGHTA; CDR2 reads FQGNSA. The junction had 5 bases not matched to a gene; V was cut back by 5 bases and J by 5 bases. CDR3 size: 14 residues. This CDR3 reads CASSLWTGGYGYTF. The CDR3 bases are TGTGCCAGCAGCCTATGGACAGGGGGTTATGGCTACACCTTC.

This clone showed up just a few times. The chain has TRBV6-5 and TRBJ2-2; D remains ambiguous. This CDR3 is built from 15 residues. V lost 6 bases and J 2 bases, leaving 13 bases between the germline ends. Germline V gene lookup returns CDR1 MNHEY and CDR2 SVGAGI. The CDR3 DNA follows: TGTGCCAGCAGAGGCGGATACCTCAACACCGGGGAGCTGTTTTTT. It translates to CASRGGYLNTGELFF.

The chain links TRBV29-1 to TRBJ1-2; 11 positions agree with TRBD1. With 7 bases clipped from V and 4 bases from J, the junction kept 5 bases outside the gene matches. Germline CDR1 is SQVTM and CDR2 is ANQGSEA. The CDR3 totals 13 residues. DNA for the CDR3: TGCAGCGCGGACAGGGGGCAAGGCTATGGCTACACCTTC. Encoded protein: CSADRGQGYGYTF.

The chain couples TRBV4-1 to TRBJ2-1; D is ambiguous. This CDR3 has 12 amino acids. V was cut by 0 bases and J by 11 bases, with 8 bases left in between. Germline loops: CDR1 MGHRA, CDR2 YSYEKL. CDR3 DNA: TGCGCCAGCAGCCAAGATCTGCAGAAGCAGTTCTTC. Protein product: CASSQDLQKQFF.

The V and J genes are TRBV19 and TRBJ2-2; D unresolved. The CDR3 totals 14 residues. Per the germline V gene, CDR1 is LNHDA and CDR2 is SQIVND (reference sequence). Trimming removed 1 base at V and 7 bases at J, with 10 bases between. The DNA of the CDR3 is TGTGCCAGTAGTATAGGCGACCTGGGCGGGGAGCTGTTTTTT. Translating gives CASSIGDLGGELFF. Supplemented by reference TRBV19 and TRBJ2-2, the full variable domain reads DGGITQSPKYLFRKEGQNVTLSCEQNLNHDAMYWYRQDPGQGLRLIYYSQIVNDFQKGDIAEGYSVSREKKESFPLTVTSAQKNPTAFYLCASSIGDLGGELFFGEGSRLTVL.

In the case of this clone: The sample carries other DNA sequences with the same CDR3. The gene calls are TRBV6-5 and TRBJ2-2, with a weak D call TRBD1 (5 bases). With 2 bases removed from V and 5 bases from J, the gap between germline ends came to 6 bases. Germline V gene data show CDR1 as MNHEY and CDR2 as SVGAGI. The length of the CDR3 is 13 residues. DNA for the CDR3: TGTGCCAGCAGTTACGGGGCAACCGGGGAGCTGTTTTTT. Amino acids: CASSYGATGELFF.

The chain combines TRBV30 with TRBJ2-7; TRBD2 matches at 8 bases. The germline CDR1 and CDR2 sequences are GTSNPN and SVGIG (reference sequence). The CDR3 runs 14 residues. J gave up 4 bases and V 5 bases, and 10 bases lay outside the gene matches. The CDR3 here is CAWGGSGRRYEQYF. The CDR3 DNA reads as TGTGCCTGGGGTGGGAGCGGGAGAAGATACGAGCAGTACTTC.

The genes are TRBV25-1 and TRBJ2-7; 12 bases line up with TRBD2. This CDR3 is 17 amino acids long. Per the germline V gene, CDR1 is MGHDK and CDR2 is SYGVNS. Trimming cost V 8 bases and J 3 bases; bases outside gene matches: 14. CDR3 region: CASGLWTSGAQDYEQYF. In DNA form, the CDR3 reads TGTGCCAGCGGACTATGGACTAGCGGGGCCCAAGACTACGAGCAGTACTTC.

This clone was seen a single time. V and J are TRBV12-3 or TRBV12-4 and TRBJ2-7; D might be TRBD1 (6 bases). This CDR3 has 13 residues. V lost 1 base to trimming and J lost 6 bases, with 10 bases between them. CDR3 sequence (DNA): TGTGCCAGCAGTTTAGGACAGGTGAGCGAGCAGTACTTC. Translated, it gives CASSLGQVSEQYF.